This TCR beta chain was documented in a study of blood T cells in healthy people across ages. As concerns this clonotype: A read error is possible here, since a much larger clone lies one base away.

The use of a sample-barcoded 5' primer and a J-beta primer mix characterized a second PCR of roughly 7 to 11 cycles. TCRdb re-derived calls from the 5' RACE reads in MiXCR, one entry per CDR3 protein. Among hundreds of thousands of distinct CDR3 sequences listed, 52% were seen once. Drawing of peripheral blood yielded approximately 10 milliliters from each donor. This receptor was identified in a woman older than 75 in good health. The sample comprised blood.

The CDR3 reads CSARVPALWETQYF. The CDR3 coding sequence is TGCAGTGCTAGAGTTCCCGCACTGTGGGAGACCCAGTACTTC. V is TRBV20-1 and J is TRBJ2-5; no firm D call. V lost 1 base, J lost 5 bases, and 14 bases lay in between. The germline gives CDR1 DFQATT, CDR2 SNEGSKA (reference sequence). CDR3 size: 14 residues.